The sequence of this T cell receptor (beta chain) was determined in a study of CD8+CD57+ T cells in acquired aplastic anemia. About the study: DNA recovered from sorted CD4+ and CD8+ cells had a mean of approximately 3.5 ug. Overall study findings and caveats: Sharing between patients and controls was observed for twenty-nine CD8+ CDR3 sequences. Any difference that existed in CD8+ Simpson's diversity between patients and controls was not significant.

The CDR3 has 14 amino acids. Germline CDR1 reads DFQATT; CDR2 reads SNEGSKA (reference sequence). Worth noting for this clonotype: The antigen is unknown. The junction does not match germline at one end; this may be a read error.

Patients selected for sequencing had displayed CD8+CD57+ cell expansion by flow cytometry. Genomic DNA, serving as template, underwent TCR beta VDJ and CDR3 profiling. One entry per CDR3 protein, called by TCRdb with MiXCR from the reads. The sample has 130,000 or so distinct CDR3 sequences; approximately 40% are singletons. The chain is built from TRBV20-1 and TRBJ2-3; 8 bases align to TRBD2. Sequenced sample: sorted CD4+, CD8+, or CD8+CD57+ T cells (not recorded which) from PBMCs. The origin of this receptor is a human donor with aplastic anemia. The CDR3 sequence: CSARAGGPTDTRYF. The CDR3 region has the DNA TGCAGTGCTCGTGCGGGGGGACCCACAGATACGCGGTATTTT.